This paragraph reports one TCR beta chain. The data originate from a study of blood T cells in healthy people across ages. V was cut by 0 bases and J by 5 bases, with 18 bases left in between. CDR1 SGHRS and CDR2 YFSETQ come from the germline V gene. This CDR3 has 16 amino acids. Using a J-beta primer mix together with a sample-barcoded 5' primer, a second PCR was run for roughly 6 to 12 cycles. Using its own MiXCR run on the 5' RACE reads, TCRdb lists one record per CDR3 protein. The top ten hold just over 4% of the sample, which has approximately 1.5 million distinct CDR3 sequences, approximately 43% seen once.

The receptor comes from a woman aged 18-29 years in good health. The V call is TRBV5-1, the J call TRBJ2-7, with D possibly TRBD1 on 8 matching bases. Sequencing input: blood. The CDR3 reads CASSLVTGGQGDEQYF. The CDR3 DNA follows: TGCGCCAGCAGCTTGGTAACGGGAGGACAGGGTGACGAGCAGTACTTC.